The T cell receptor beta chain described here comes from a study of T cells in tumors after PD-1 blockade. Background on the study: Some patients also took daily vismodegib 150 mg during anti-PD-1 treatment. Blood samples averaged around 100,000 templates (range roughly 21,000-290,000) and 36,536 unique clonotypes.

The CDR3 runs to 14 residues. Per germline, CDR1 LNHDA and CDR2 SQIVND (reference sequence). Trimming cost V 6 bases and J 1 base, with 13 bases left between them. Data came from immunoSEQ multiplex PCR; TCRdb stores just in-frame clones and leaves some out. This sample carries tens of thousands of clones, 73% of them seen once, and the ten largest clones take about two fifths. The sample was PBMCs, taken after anti-PD-1 treatment. The receptor was derived from a human donor with basal cell carcinoma. The chain links TRBV19 to TRBJ2-7, with D tentatively TRBD2 (5 bases). CDR3 DNA sequence: TGTGCCAGTAGCTTCGACCGGAGGTCCTACGAGCAGTACTTC. This gives the protein CASSFDRRSYEQYF.